This T cell receptor beta chain was retrieved from a study of CXCR3-negative and CXCR3-positive naive CD8 T cells. The TRB cDNA libraries were prepared by 5' RACE with UMI labels. TCRdb reprocessed the 5' RACE reads; each CDR3 protein has one entry and no DNA is given. The sample has 100,000 to 150,000 distinct CDR3 sequences. The germline V gene has CDR1 SQVTM and CDR2 ANQGSEA. The CDR3 covers 12 residues. The sequence was collected from a human donor in good health. Some clones in this sample may be carry-over from other donors' samples. Sequencing was performed on naive CXCR3- CD8+ T cells from blood. As to subset: CD45RO-CCR7+CD27+CD95- naive CD8+ T cells lacking CXCR3 (TNR3-). This chain uses TRBV29-1 with TRBJ2-2. The CDR3: CSVVVGTGELFF.